This TCR beta chain was captured by sequencing in a study of cytomegalovirus exposure and HLA in healthy donors. General study findings and limits: An analysis done earlier found most TCR beta V segments productive about 87% or about 30% of the time. The later analysis indicated that the majority of CMV-associated TCR beta chains appeared HLA-restricted. Specificity for CMV antigens was confirmed in vitro for a few of the CMV-associated chains.

Nominally healthy donors provided the samples, though records likely missed some immune exposures. V dropped 6 bases and J dropped 5; count of bases not matched to a gene: 10. This CDR3 is 14 amino acids long. Per germline, CDR1 SGHDT and CDR2 YYEEEE. The PCR was carried out with 60 Vbeta primers and 13 Jbeta primers. Sequencing was performed with immunoSEQ multiplex PCR; in TCRdb, only in-frame clones are kept and a portion is missing. The table has around 200,000 clones, around four fifths seen once. Details on this clone: Its antigen is undetermined.

Sequencing was done on a sample of PBMCs. This sequence was found in a woman in her forties in good health and CMV-seronegative. This chain links TRBV5-6 with TRBJ2-7; 8 nucleotides agree with TRBD2. The CDR3 region is CASTPAGATDEQYF. For the CDR3, the DNA is TGTGCCAGCACCCCAGCGGGAGCCACCGACGAGCAGTACTTC.